This TCR beta chain was sequenced in a study of blood T cell repertoires in COVID-19. Turning to the study itself: The cDNA or gDNA used as material had been derived from T cells, B-cell-depleted T cells, or PBMCs.

CDR1 is LGHDT, CDR2 YNNKEL, per germline (reference sequence). Trimming took 4 bases from V and 5 from J; bases not matched to a gene: 13. CDR3 size: 16 residues. This clone appeared once. The repertoire was sequenced with immunoSEQ multiplex PCR; TCRdb's copy has only in-frame clones and lacks some. The sample shows about 50,000 clones, more than 75% of them seen only once. The receptor's source is a man aged 50 to 59 with active COVID-19. Sequenced: peripheral blood. This sequence joins TRBV3-1 (or the pseudogene TRBV3-2) and TRBJ1-1; TRBD1 matches 7 bases. CDR3 protein: CASSRHQYRGETEAFF. CDR3 DNA sequence: TGTGCCAGCAGCCGTCACCAATACAGGGGAGAAACTGAAGCTTTCTTT.